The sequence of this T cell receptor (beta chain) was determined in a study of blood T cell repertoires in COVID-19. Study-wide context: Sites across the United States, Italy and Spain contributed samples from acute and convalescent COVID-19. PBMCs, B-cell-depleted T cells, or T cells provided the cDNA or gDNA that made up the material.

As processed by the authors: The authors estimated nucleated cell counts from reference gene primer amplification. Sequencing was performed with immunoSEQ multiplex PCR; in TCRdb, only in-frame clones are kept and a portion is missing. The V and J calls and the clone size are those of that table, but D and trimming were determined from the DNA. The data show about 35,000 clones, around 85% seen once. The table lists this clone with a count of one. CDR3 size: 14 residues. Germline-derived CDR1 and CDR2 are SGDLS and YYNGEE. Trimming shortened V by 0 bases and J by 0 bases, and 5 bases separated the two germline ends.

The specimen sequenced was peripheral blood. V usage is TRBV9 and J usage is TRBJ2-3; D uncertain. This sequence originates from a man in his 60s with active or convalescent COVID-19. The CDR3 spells CASSVGPSTDTQYF. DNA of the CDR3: TGTGCCAGCAGCGTAGGGCCCAGCACAGATACGCAGTATTTT.